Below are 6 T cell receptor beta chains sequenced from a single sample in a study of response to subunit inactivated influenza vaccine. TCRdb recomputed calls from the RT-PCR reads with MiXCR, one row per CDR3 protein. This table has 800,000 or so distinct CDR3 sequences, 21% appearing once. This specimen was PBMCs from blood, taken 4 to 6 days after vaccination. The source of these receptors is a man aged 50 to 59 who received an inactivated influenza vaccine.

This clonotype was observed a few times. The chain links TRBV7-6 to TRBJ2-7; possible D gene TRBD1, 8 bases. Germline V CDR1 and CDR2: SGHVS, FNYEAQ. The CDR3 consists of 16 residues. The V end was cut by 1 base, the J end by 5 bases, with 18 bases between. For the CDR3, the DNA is TGTGCCAGCAGCTTAGTGAGCGGGACAGGAGTCAACGAGCAGTACTTC. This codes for CASSLVSGTGVNEQYF.

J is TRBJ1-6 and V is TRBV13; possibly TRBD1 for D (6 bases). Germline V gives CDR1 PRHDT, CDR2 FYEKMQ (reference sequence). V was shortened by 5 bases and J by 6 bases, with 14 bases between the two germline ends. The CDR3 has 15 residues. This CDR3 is CASSPSTGINSPLHF. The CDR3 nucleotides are TGTGCCAGCAGCCCGTCGACAGGAATTAATTCACCCCTCCACTTT. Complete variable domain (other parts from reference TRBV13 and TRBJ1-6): AAGVIQSPRHLIKEKRETATLKCYPIPRHDTVYWYQQGPGQDPQFLISFYEKMQSDKGSIPDRFSAQQFSDYHSELNMSSLELGDSALYFCASSPSTGINSPLHFGNGTRLTVT.

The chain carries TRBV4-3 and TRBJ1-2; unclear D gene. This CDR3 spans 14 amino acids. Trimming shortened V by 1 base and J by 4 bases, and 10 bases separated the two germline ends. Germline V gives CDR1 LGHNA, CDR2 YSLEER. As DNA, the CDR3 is TGCGCCAGCAGCCAAGCGGGTAGGAGCTATGGCTACACCTTC. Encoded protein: CASSQAGRSYGYTF.

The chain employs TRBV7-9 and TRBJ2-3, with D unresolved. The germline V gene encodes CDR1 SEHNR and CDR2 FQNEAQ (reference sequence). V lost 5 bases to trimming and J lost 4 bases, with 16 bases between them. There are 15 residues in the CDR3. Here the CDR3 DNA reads TGTGCCAGCAGCCCTCGTGCGGCAGAGGCAGATACGCAGTATTTT. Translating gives CASSPRAAEADTQYF.

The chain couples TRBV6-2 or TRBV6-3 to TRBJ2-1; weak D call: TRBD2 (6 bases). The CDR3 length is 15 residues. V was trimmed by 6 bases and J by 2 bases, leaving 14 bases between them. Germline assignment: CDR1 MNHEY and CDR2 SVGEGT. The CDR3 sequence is CASSNVRTTYNEQFF. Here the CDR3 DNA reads TGTGCCAGCAGCAACGTCAGGACTACCTACAATGAGCAGTTCTTC.

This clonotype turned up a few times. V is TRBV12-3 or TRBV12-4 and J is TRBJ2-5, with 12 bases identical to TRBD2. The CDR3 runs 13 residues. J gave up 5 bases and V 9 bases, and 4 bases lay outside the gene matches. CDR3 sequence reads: CASRLAGVETQYF. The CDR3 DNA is TGTGCCAGTCGACTAGCGGGAGTTGAGACCCAGTACTTC.